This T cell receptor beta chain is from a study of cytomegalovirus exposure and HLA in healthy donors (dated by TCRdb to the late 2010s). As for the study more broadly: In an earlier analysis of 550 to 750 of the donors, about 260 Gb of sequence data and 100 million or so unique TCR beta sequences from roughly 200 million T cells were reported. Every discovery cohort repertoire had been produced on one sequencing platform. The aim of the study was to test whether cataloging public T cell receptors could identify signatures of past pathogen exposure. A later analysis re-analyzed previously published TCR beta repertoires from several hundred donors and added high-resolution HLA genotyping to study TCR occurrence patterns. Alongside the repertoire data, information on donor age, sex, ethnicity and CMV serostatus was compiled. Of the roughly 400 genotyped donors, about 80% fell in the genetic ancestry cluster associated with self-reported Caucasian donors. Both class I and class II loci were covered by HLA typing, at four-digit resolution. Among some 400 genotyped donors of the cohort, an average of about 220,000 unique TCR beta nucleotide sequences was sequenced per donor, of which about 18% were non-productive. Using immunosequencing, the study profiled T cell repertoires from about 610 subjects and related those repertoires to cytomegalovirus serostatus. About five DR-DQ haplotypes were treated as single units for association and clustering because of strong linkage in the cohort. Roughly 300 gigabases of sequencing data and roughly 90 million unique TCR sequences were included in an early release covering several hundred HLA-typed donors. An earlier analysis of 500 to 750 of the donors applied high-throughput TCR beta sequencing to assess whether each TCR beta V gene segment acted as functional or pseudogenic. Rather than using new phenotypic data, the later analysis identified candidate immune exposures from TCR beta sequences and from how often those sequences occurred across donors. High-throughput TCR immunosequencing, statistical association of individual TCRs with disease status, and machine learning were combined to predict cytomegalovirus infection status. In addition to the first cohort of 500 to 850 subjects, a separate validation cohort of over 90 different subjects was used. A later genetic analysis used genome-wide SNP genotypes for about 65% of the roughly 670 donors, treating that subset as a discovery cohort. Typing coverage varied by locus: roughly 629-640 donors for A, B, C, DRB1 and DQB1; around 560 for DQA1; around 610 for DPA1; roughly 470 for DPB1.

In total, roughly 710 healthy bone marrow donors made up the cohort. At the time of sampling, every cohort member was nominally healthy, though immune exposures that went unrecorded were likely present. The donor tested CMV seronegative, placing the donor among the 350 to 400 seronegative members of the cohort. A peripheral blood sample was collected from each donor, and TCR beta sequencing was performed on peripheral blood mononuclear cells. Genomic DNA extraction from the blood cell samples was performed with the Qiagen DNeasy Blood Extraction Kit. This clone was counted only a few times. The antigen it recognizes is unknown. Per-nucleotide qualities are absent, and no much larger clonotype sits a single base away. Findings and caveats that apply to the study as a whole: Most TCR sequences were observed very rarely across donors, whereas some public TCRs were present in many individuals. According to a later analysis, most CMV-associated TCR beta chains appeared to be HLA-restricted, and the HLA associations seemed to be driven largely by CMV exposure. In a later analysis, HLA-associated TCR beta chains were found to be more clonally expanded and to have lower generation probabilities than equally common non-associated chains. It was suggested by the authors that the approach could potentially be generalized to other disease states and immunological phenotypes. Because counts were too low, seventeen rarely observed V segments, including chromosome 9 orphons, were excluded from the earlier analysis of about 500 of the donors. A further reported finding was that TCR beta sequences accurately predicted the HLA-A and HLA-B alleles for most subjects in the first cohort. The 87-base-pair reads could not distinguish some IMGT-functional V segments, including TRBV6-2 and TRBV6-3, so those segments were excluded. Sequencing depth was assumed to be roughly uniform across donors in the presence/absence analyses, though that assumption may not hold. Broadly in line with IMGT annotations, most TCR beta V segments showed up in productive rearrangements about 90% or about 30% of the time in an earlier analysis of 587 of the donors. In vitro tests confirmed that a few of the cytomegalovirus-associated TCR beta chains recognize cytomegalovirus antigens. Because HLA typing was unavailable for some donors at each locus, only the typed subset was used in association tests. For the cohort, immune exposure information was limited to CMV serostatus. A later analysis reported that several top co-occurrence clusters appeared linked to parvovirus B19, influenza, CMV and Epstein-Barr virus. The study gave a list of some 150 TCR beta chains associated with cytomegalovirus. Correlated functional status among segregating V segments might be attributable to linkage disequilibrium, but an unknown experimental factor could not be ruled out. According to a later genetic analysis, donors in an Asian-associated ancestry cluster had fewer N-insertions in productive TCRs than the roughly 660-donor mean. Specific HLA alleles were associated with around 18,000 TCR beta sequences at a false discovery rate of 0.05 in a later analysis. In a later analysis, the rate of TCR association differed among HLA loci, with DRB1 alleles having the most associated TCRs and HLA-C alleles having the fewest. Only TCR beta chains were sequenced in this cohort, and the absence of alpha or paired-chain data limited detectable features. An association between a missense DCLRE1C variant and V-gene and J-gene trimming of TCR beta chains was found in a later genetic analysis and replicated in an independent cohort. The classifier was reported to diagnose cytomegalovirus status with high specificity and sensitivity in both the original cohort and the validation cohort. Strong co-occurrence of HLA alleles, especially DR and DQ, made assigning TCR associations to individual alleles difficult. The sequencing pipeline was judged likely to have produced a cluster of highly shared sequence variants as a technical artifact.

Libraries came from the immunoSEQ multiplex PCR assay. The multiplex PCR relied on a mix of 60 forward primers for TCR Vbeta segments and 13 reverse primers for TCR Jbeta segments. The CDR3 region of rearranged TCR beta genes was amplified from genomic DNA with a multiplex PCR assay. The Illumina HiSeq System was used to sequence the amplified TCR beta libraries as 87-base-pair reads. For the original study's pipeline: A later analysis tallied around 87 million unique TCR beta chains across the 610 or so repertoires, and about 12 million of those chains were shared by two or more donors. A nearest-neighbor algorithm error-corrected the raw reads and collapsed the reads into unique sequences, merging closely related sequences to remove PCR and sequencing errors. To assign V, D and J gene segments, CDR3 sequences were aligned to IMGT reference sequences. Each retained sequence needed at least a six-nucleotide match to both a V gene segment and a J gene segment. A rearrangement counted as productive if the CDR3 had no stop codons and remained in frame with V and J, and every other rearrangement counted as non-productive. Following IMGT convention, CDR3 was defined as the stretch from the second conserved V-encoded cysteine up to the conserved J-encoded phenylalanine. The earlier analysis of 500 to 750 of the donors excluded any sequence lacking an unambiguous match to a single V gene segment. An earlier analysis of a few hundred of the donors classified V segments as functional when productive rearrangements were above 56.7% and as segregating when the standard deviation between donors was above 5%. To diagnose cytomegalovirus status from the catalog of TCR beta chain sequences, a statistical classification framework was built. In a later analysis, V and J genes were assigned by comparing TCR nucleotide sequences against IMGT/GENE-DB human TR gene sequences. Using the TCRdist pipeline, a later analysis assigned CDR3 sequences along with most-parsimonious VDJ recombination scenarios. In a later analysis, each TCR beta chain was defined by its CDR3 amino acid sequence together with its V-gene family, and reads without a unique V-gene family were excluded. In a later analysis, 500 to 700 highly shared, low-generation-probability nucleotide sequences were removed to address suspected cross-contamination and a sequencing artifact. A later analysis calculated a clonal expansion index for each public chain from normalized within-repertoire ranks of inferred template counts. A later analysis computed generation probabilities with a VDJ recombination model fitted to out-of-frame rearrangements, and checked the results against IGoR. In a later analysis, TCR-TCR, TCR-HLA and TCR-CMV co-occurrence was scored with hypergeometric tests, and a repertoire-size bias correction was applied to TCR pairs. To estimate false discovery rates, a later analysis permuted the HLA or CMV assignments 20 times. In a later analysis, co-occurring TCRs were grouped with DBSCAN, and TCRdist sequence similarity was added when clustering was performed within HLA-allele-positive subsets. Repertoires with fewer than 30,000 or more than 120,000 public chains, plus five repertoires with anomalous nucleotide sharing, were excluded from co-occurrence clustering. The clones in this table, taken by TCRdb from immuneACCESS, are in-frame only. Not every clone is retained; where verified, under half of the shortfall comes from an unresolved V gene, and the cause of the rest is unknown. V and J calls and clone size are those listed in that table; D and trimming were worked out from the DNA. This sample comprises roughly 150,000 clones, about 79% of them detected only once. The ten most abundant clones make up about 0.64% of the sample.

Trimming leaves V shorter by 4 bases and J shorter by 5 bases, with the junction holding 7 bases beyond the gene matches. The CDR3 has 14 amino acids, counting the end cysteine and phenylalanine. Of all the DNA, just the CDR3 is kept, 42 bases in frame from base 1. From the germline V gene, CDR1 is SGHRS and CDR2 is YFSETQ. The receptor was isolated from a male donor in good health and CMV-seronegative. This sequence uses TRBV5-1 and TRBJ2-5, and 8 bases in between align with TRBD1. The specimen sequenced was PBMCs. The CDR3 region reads CASSLGTGRETQYF. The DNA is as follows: TGCGCCAGCAGCCTCGGGACAGGCCGGGAGACCCAGTACTTC.